These 14 T cell receptor beta chains share one sample of origin, sequenced in a study of blood T cells in healthy people across ages. A sample-barcoded 5' primer and a J-beta primer mix were used in a second PCR of about 6 to 11 cycles. TCRdb re-called the 5' RACE reads with MiXCR, one entry per CDR3 protein. The sample lists 600,000 to 650,000 distinct CDR3 sequences, about 53% occurring once. Input material: blood. These receptors were collected from a man in his sixties in good health.

V usage is TRBV5-8 and J usage is TRBJ2-2, with TRBD1 identical over 9 bases. Germline V lookup: CDR1 SGHTS, CDR2 YDEGEE. V was pared by 5 bases and J by 6 bases, with 8 bases of the junction left unmatched. The CDR3 is 15 amino acids. The CDR3 protein is CASRGTGWISGELFF. For the CDR3, the DNA is TGTGCCAGCAGAGGGACAGGGTGGATTTCCGGGGAGCTGTTTTTT.

This clonotype was observed a single time. This chain joins TRBV20-1 and TRBJ1-2; a weak D match, TRBD1 (6 bases). CDR1 and CDR2 (germline): DFQATT, SNEGSKA (reference sequence). Deletions cut 1 base from V and 8 bases from J, with 11 bases between. This CDR3 is built from 12 residues. The chain's CDR3 is CSARVRGKGYTF. Here the CDR3 DNA reads TGCAGTGCTAGAGTCAGGGGAAAAGGCTACACCTTC.

This clonotype was detected only a few times. This CDR3 is CASSWGHQETQYF. The DNA for the CDR3 is TGTGCCAGCAGCTGGGGACACCAAGAGACCCAGTACTTC. The chain has TRBV11-2 and TRBJ2-5; either TRBD1 or TRBD2 may fit D (5 bases each). The germline gives CDR1 SGHAT, CDR2 FQNNGV. Trimming removed 4 bases from V and 0 bases from J, with 6 bases in between. The CDR3 extends over 13 amino acids.

This chain joins TRBV10-3 and TRBJ2-3, with 9 bases lining up with TRBD1. The CDR3 contains 17 residues. V shed 0 bases, J shed 4 bases, and the junction held 8 bases outside the gene matches. Germline V gives CDR1 ENHRY, CDR2 SYGVKD. For the CDR3, the DNA is TGTGCCATCAGTGAGTCAGTGGGGACAGGGAGCCCAGATACGCAGTATTTT. Encoded protein: CAISESVGTGSPDTQYF.

This chain joins TRBV9 and TRBJ2-7, with TRBD2 matching 7 bases. Germline values: CDR1 SGDLS, CDR2 YYNGEE. This CDR3 contains 15 residues. V dropped 0 bases and J dropped 3; count of bases not matched to a gene: 6. In DNA form, the CDR3 reads TGTGCCAGCAGCGTAGATCCGGGGGGAAACTACGAGCAGTACTTC. It yields the protein CASSVDPGGNYEQYF. The full variable domain, its missing parts supplied by reference TRBV9 and TRBJ2-7, is DSGVTQTPKHLITATGQRVTLRCSPRSGDLSVYWYQQSLDQGLQFLIQYYNGEERAKGNILERFSAQQFPDLHSELNLSSLELGDSALYFCASSVDPGGNYEQYFGPGTRLTVT.

The chain has TRBV7-9 and TRBJ2-1; 11 bases align to TRBD2. The V segment lost 7 bases and the J segment 5 bases; nucleotides outside the gene matches: 7. Looked up from germline, CDR1 is SEHNR and CDR2 is FQNEAQ (reference sequence). The CDR3 totals 15 residues. The CDR3 reads CASTTSGGGDNEQFF. As DNA, the CDR3 is TGTGCCAGCACCACTAGCGGGGGAGGCGACAATGAGCAGTTCTTC. The full variable domain, completed using reference TRBV7-9 and TRBJ2-1, is DTGVSQNPRHKITKRGQNVTFRCDPISEHNRLYWYRQTLGQGPEFLTYFQNEAQLEKSRLLSDRFSAERPKGSFSTLEIQRTEQGDSAMYLCASTTSGGGDNEQFFGPGTRLTVL.

The chain recombines TRBV7-2 with TRBJ2-3, with unresolved D. Germline V gene sequence: CDR1 SGHTA, CDR2 FQGNSA. The CDR3 consists of 12 residues. V dropped 6 bases and J dropped 6 bases, with 10 bases sitting between them. CDR3 coding DNA: TGTGCCAGCAGAATTCTAGGGGATACGCAGTATTTT. Translation gives CASRILGDTQYF.

The V call is TRBV14, the J call TRBJ1-2, with a tentative D call TRBD1 (6 bases). V gave up 4 bases and J gave up 11 bases, with 14 bases separating them. The CDR3 runs to 12 residues. In germline, CDR1 is SGHDN, CDR2 FVKESK. CDR3 DNA sequence: TGTGCCAGCAGCCTACGGGACAAGGGGTACACCTTC. Translating gives CASSLRDKGYTF.

V gene TRBV6-2 or TRBV6-3 combines with J gene TRBJ2-1; TRBD2 matches at 11 bases. The J segment lost 9 bases and the V segment lost 6 bases, leaving 16 bases of the junction unmatched. CDR1 MNHEY and CDR2 SVGEGT come from the germline V gene. This CDR3 is 17 amino acids long. The chain's CDR3 is CASRPPQLAGAHGEQFF. The CDR3 DNA reads as TGTGCCAGCAGACCTCCCCAACTAGCGGGGGCCCACGGTGAGCAGTTCTTC.

This clonotype was detected ten times or more. This chain uses TRBV14 with TRBJ1-6; D remains unclear. Germline values: CDR1 SGHDN, CDR2 FVKESK. This CDR3 is built from 14 residues. The V end lost 4 bases, the J end lost 7 bases, and 11 bases lay between the germline ends. The CDR3 DNA reads TGTGCCAGCAGCCGCGACTATCAAAATTCACCCCTCCACTTT. Amino acids: CASSRDYQNSPLHF.

The V gene is TRBV20-1, the J gene TRBJ1-5; D is perhaps TRBD1 (5 bases). CDR3 length equals 14 residues. Looked up from germline, CDR1 is DFQATT and CDR2 is SNEGSKA (reference sequence). V lost 3 bases and J 2 bases, leaving 11 bases between the germline ends. As DNA, the CDR3 is TGCAGTGCTAGGTGGGGGGATGGCAATCAGCCCCAGCATTTT. As protein: CSARWGDGNQPQHF.

About this clonotype: The junction departs from germline at one end; a sequencing error may be responsible. This chain uses TRBV9 with TRBJ2-5; 10 nucleotides match TRBD2. The germline V gene encodes CDR1 SGDLS and CDR2 YYNGEE. The CDR3 covers 20 residues. The CDR3 is CAGSVGRWSSGGASLETQYF. CDR3 nucleotide sequence: TGTGCCGGCAGCGTAGGTCGGTGGTCTAGCGGGGGCGCGTCGTTGGAGACCCAGTACTTC.

The chain carries TRBV29-1 and TRBJ2-3, with D possibly being TRBD2 (6 bases). In germline, CDR1 is SQVTM, CDR2 ANQGSEA. The germline V and J ends were trimmed by 2 bases and 0 bases, with 9 bases remaining between them. The CDR3 loop spans 14 amino acids. The chain's CDR3 is CSVETSGSTDTQYF. CDR3 DNA sequence: TGCAGCGTTGAAACCAGCGGGAGCACAGATACGCAGTATTTT.

This clonotype has more than one count but fewer than ten. The V gene is TRBV5-1, the J gene TRBJ2-7; TRBD2 matches 7 bases. Germline loops: CDR1 SGHRS, CDR2 YFSETQ. J lost 4 bases, V lost 3 bases, and 7 bases had no gene match. This CDR3 contains 14 residues. The CDR3 loop is CASSSRGGVYEQYF. The CDR3 DNA sequence: TGCGCCAGCAGCTCCCGCGGGGGAGTATACGAGCAGTACTTC.